The next 30 T cell receptor beta chains were all read from a single sample in a study of blood T cell repertoires in COVID-19. The assay was immunoSEQ multiplex PCR, and TCRdb's table has in-frame clones only and misses some. The repertoire holds a few hundred thousand clones, with about 80% as singletons. Sequencing input: PBMCs or T cells enriched from blood (not recorded which). The receptors here all came from a man aged 35 to 55 who had recovered from COVID-19.

The chain has TRBV27 and TRBJ2-7; D perhaps matches TRBD2 (5 bases). CDR1 and CDR2 from the germline V gene are MNHEY and SMNVEV (reference sequence). Trimming left V 8 bases short and J 4 bases short, with 9 bases between. The CDR3 is made up of 11 amino acids. CDR3 in DNA: TGTGCCAGCCCACGGGGTTACGAGCAGTACTTC. This gives the protein CASPRGYEQYF.

This chain joins TRBV27 and TRBJ1-6; D is possibly TRBD1 (5 bases). The CDR3 contains 16 residues. Germline CDR1 and CDR2: MNHEY and SMNVEV (reference sequence). V was trimmed by 3 bases and J by 7 bases, leaving 16 bases between them. Here the CDR3 reads CASSFRGGTKNSPLHF. CDR3 bases: TGTGCCAGCAGTTTTCGGGGCGGGACGAAAAATTCACCCCTCCACTTT.

The genes are TRBV27 and TRBJ1-3, with a weak D call TRBD1 (5 bases). CDR3 length equals 16 residues. Trimming pared 3 bases from V and 7 bases from J, leaving 19 bases between. Germline CDR1 reads MNHEY; CDR2 reads SMNVEV (reference sequence). The CDR3 nucleotides read TGTGCCAGCAGTTTCTCCCCCGGGGCGGGAAGCAACACCATATATTTT. Translated: CASSFSPGAGSNTIYF.

This clone was seen more than once but under ten times. V and J are TRBV10-3 and TRBJ1-5; TRBD1 matches 7 bases. V shed 2 bases, J shed 0 bases, and the junction held 4 bases outside the gene matches. The germline V gene encodes CDR1 ENHRY and CDR2 SYGVKD. The CDR3 has 16 amino acids. CDR3 in DNA: TGTGCCATCAGTGAGGGGACAGCTAATAGCAATCAGCCCCAGCATTTT. It encodes CAISEGTANSNQPQHF.

This chain links TRBV28 with TRBJ1-1, with 8 positions matching TRBD1. Germline-derived CDR1 and CDR2 are MDHEN and SYDVKM. CDR3 length: 17 residues. The V and J ends lost 5 bases and 6 bases, in that order; junction bases with no gene match: 17. CDR3 DNA: TGTGCCAGCAGTCCGACACCAGGGGGCGCGGGTAGCGCTGAAGCTTTCTTT. This sequence encodes CASSPTPGGAGSAEAFF. The complete variable domain, with remaining parts taken from reference TRBV28 and TRBJ1-1, reads DVKVTQSSRYLVKRTGEKVFLECVQDMDHENMFWYRQDPGLGLRLIYFSYDVKMKEKGDIPEGYSVSREKKERFSLILESASTNQTSMYLCASSPTPGGAGSAEAFFGQGTRLTVV.

There are a few counts of this clone. The chain couples TRBV5-8 to TRBJ1-5; D remains ambiguous. The CDR3 runs 15 residues. Germline values: CDR1 SGHTS, CDR2 YDEGEE. With 3 bases removed from V and 7 bases from J, the gap between germline ends came to 17 bases. CDR3 in amino acids: CASSSRAMARQPQHF. The CDR3 nucleotides are TGTGCCAGCAGCTCGCGGGCCATGGCTCGACAGCCCCAGCATTTT.

The CDR3 sequence: CSRGRTTEAFF. CDR3 bases: TGCAGTCGGGGGAGGACCACTGAAGCTTTCTTT. V usage is TRBV20-1 and J usage is TRBJ1-1, with TRBD1 as a possible D gene (5 bases). Germline V gene sequence: CDR1 DFQATT, CDR2 SNEGSKA (reference sequence). V lost 8 bases to trimming and J lost 4 bases, with 11 bases between them. This CDR3 is built from 11 residues.

This sequence joins TRBV3-1 (or the pseudogene TRBV3-2) and TRBJ1-2, with 11 bases lining up with TRBD1. The J segment lost 4 bases and the V segment lost 3 bases, leaving 7 bases of the junction unmatched. Per the germline V gene, CDR1 is LGHDT and CDR2 is YNNKEL (reference sequence). This CDR3 contains 16 residues. The CDR3 bases are TGTGCCAGCAGCCACCGGGACAGGGGGAATCCCTATGGCTACACCTTC. The encoded protein is CASSHRDRGNPYGYTF.

The chain uses TRBV19 and TRBJ1-2; weak D call: TRBD1 (5 bases). V lost 6 bases to trimming and J lost 3 bases, with 17 bases between them. CDR3 length equals 15 residues. In germline, CDR1 is LNHDA, CDR2 SQIVND (reference sequence). As DNA, the CDR3 is TGTGCCAGTAGCCGCGGGACCCGGGGTCACTATGGCTACACCTTC. Residues: CASSRGTRGHYGYTF. Based on the CDR3 plus reference TRBV19 and TRBJ1-2, the full variable domain is DGGITQSPKYLFRKEGQNVTLSCEQNLNHDAMYWYRQDPGQGLRLIYYSQIVNDFQKGDIAEGYSVSREKKESFPLTVTSAQKNPTAFYLCASSRGTRGHYGYTFGSGTRLTVV.

The chain couples TRBV15 to TRBJ2-3; possible D gene TRBD2, 7 bases. The V gene's germline CDR1 is LNHNV and CDR2 YYDKDF (reference sequence). Trimming took off 5 bases at V and 3 bases at J, with 21 bases between the two ends. There are 17 residues in the CDR3. CDR3 loop: CATSPWVGGHSTDTQYF. CDR3 sequence (DNA): TGTGCCACCAGCCCCTGGGTGGGGGGGCATTCTACAGATACGCAGTATTTT.

V and J are TRBV21-1 and TRBJ2-1; TRBD2 reflects the table's D call only, with no check against the DNA. TRBV21-1 is termed a pseudogene. The CDR3 runs 16 residues. As DNA, the CDR3 is TGTGCCAGCAGCAAAGCGCTGGCTAGCGGAAACAATGAGCAGTTCTTC. Protein product: CASSKALASGNNEQFF.

V usage is TRBV5-1 and J usage is TRBJ1-1, with TRBD1 matching 8 bases. V shed 4 bases and J 2 bases; nucleotides not matched to a gene: 7. The CDR3 covers 15 residues. Per the germline V gene, CDR1 is SGHRS and CDR2 is YFSETQ. CDR3: CASSPAGQGNTEAFF. CDR3 DNA sequence: TGCGCCAGCAGCCCGGCTGGACAGGGTAACACTGAAGCTTTCTTT.

V and J are TRBV4-1 and TRBJ2-7, with 9 bases aligning to TRBD2. Germline lookup yields CDR1 MGHRA and CDR2 YSYEKL. CDR3 length: 18 residues. The J segment lost 3 bases and the V segment lost 3 bases, leaving 15 bases of the junction unmatched. The CDR3 sequence: CASSHDPSAGGLIYEQYF. The CDR3 bases are TGCGCCAGCAGCCATGACCCTTCAGCGGGAGGTCTAATCTACGAGCAGTACTTC.

This clone occurred a few times. V gene TRBV6-5 combines with J gene TRBJ1-5; the match to TRBD1 covers 8 bases. This CDR3 spans 14 amino acids. Germline CDR1 reads MNHEY; CDR2 reads SVGAGI. J was trimmed by 6 bases and V by 5 bases; bases with no gene match: 6. In DNA form, the CDR3 reads TGTGCCAGCAGTCCGACAGGGGCGGGTCAGCCCCAGCATTTT. Translation gives CASSPTGAGQPQHF.

This chain uses TRBV25-1 with TRBJ2-3; TRBD2 is a possible D gene (6 bases). V dropped 0 bases and J dropped 0 bases, with 13 bases sitting between them. The CDR3 runs 17 residues. Germline CDR1 MGHDK, CDR2 SYGVNS. The CDR3 loop reads CASSEYRGTPSTDTQYF. The CDR3 DNA sequence: TGTGCCAGCAGTGAATATCGCGGGACCCCTAGCACAGATACGCAGTATTTT.

Here the CDR3 reads CATSGGNEQFF. In DNA, the CDR3 is TGTGCCACCAGTGGCGGGAATGAGCAGTTCTTC. The chain is built from TRBV24-1 and TRBJ2-1; a weak D match, TRBD2 (5 bases). Germline V gene sequence: CDR1 KGHDR, CDR2 SFDVKD. V shed 5 bases and J shed 7 bases, with 5 bases lying between them. The CDR3 consists of 11 residues.

V gene TRBV18 combines with J gene TRBJ1-5, with a possible D match to TRBD1 (6 bases). Germline V gene lookup returns CDR1 KGHSH and CDR2 LQKENI. V was trimmed by 3 bases and J by 10 bases, leaving 13 bases between them. CDR3 length: 13 residues. CDR3 loop: CASSPDEGGPQHF. The CDR3 DNA sequence: TGTGCCAGCTCACCCGATGAAGGGGGACCCCAGCATTTT. Full variable domain (missing parts from reference TRBV18 and TRBJ1-5): NAGVMQNPRHLVRRRGQEARLRCSPMKGHSHVYWYRQLPEEGLKFMVYLQKENIIDESGMPKERFSAEFPKEGPSILRIQQVVRGDSAAYFCASSPDEGGPQHFGDGTRLSIL.

J is TRBJ1-2 and V is TRBV11-2; 7 bases match TRBD1. Germline V gives CDR1 SGHAT, CDR2 FQNNGV. V gave up 0 bases and J gave up 5 bases; unmatched junction bases: 3. The CDR3 totals 14 residues. This CDR3 reads CASSLEQGRYGYTF. In nucleotides, the CDR3 is TGTGCCAGCAGCTTAGAACAGGGGAGGTATGGCTACACCTTC.

This clone was recorded only once. CDR3 nucleotide sequence: TGTGCCAGCAGCTTCCCAGGGGGCGGCTACACCTTC. This codes for CASSFPGGGYTF. The V and J genes are TRBV7-9 and TRBJ1-2, with 8 bases identical to TRBD1. V trimming: 3 bases; J trimming: 8 bases; junction bases outside the gene matches: 2. The CDR3 sequence is 12 residues long. Germline V gives CDR1 SEHNR, CDR2 FQNEAQ (reference sequence).

The chain is built from TRBV5-6 and TRBJ1-1; D gene uncertain. This CDR3 has 13 residues. V lost 5 bases to trimming and J lost 5 bases, with 13 bases between them. The germline CDR1 and CDR2 sequences are SGHDT and YYEEEE. The DNA of the CDR3 is TGTGCCAGCAGTTTCGATCCGGGAACTGAAGCTTTCTTT. Translating gives CASSFDPGTEAFF.

V usage is TRBV15 and J usage is TRBJ1-3; the D is unclear. V lost 5 bases, J lost 5 bases, and 13 bases lay in between. This CDR3 region has 14 residues. Germline V gene data show CDR1 as LNHNV and CDR2 as YYDKDF (reference sequence). CDR3 sequence (DNA): TGTGCCACCAGCGGGCCGGGAGTCCGAAACACCATATATTTT. Protein: CATSGPGVRNTIYF.

The chain has TRBV6-2 or TRBV6-3 and TRBJ2-6, with a weak D call TRBD1 (6 bases). CDR1 MNHEY and CDR2 SVGEGT come from the germline V gene. Trimming cost V 6 bases and J 4 bases, with 13 bases left between them. The CDR3 length is 15 residues. CDR3 DNA: TGTGCCAGCAGCCCAACAGGGTCCGGGGCCAACGTCCTGACTTTC. This encodes CASSPTGSGANVLTF.

V usage is TRBV3-1 (or the pseudogene TRBV3-2) and J usage is TRBJ1-2; D is perhaps TRBD1 (6 bases). In germline, CDR1 is LGHDT, CDR2 YNNKEL (reference sequence). The CDR3 covers 19 residues. Trimming removed 0 bases from V and 7 bases from J, with 27 bases in between. CDR3 nucleotides: TGTGCCAGCAGCCAAGATCCGCAGGGACGTAGGGGGAAGGAGAGTGGCTACACCTTC. Protein product: CASSQDPQGRRGKESGYTF.

The chain couples TRBV3-1 (or the pseudogene TRBV3-2) to TRBJ2-7, with D possibly TRBD2 on 5 matching bases. The germline gives CDR1 LGHDT, CDR2 YNNKEL (reference sequence). This CDR3 spans 13 amino acids. The V and J ends lost 4 bases and 6 bases respectively, with 13 bases between them. The CDR3 DNA sequence: TGTGCCAGCAGCCCAGGAGGCCCGCGCGAGCAGTACTTC. This translates into CASSPGGPREQYF.

The DNA of the CDR3 is TGCGCCAGCAGCTTGGCCCTGCAGGGTTCCGGTGAAAAACTGTTTTTT. This gives the protein CASSLALQGSGEKLFF. The chain is built from TRBV5-1 and TRBJ1-4; D is perhaps TRBD1 (5 bases). Trimming removed 0 bases at V and 7 bases at J, with 16 bases between. From germline, CDR1 is SGHRS and CDR2 YFSETQ. The CDR3 totals 16 residues. The complete variable domain, with remaining parts taken from reference TRBV5-1 and TRBJ1-4, reads KAGVTQTPRYLIKTRGQQVTLSCSPISGHRSVSWYQQTPGQGLQFLFEYFSETQRNKGNFPGRFSGRQFSNSRSEMNVSTLELGDSALYLCASSLALQGSGEKLFFGSGTQLSVL.

The genes are TRBV4-2 and TRBJ2-5, with D perhaps matching TRBD1 (5 bases). V shed 0 bases and J shed 3 bases, with 11 bases lying between them. Germline CDR1 and CDR2: LGHNA and YNFKEQ. The CDR3 covers 15 residues. CDR3 in amino acids: CASSQDQGSEETQYF. DNA of the CDR3: TGTGCCAGCAGCCAAGACCAGGGAAGCGAAGAGACCCAGTACTTC.

The chain recombines TRBV7-2 with TRBJ1-4; D not certain. The V end lost 0 bases, the J end lost 7 bases, and 9 bases lay between the germline ends. The CDR3 runs 14 residues. CDR1 is SGHTA and CDR2 is FQGNSA in the germline V gene. CDR3 bases: TGTGCCAGCAGCTTAGCGATAGCGGGTGAAAAACTGTTTTTT. As protein: CASSLAIAGEKLFF. The variable domain in full, completed from reference TRBV7-2 and TRBJ1-4, reads GAGVSQSPSNKVTEKGKDVELRCDPISGHTALYWYRQSLGQGLEFLIYFQGNSAPDKSGLPSDRFSAERTGGSVSTLTIQRTQQEDSAVYLCASSLAIAGEKLFFGSGTQLSVL.

The chain recombines TRBV19 with TRBJ1-1; no clear D. With 7 bases removed from V and 1 base from J, the gap between germline ends came to 13 bases. Germline CDR1 is LNHDA and CDR2 is SQIVND (reference sequence). The CDR3 contains 14 residues. The CDR3 DNA reads TGTGCCAGTATCACGAGAGGGCCGAACACTGAAGCTTTCTTT. This sequence encodes CASITRGPNTEAFF.

The chain recombines TRBV10-1 with TRBJ2-1; 7 bases agree with TRBD2. The CDR3 is 16 residues long. J gave up 8 bases and V 10 bases, and 20 bases lay outside the gene matches. Germline CDR1 and CDR2: WNHNN and SYGVQD (reference sequence). The DNA for the CDR3 is TGCGCCACCCCAGTGGTTAGCGGGTTCCCCTGGGATGAGCAGTTCTTC. Translated: CATPVVSGFPWDEQFF.

The V gene is TRBV6-6, the J gene TRBJ2-2; the match to TRBD1 covers 9 bases. The V segment lost 7 bases and the J segment 4 bases; nucleotides outside the gene matches: 4. CDR3 length equals 14 residues. The germline gives CDR1 MNHNY, CDR2 SVGAGI (reference sequence). CDR3 sequence reads: CASNDRGGTGELFF. CDR3 sequence (DNA): TGTGCCAGCAATGACAGGGGGGGCACCGGGGAGCTGTTTTTT.